This entry lists 21 T cell receptor beta chains sequenced from one sample in a study of PD-1 blockade in classical Hodgkin lymphoma. Time point indicated: newly diagnosed, previously untreated cHL patient sample. The data were produced by immunoSEQ multiplex PCR, yet TCRdb's version contains in-frame clones alone and is incomplete. The sample records approximately 70,000 clones, about 94% being singletons. The sequencing input was peripheral blood mononuclear cells (PBMCs). Receptors were obtained from a human donor with classical Hodgkin lymphoma.

V and J are TRBV10-3 and TRBJ2-3; tentatively, D is TRBD1 (7 bases). There are 15 residues in the CDR3. V lost 7 bases and J 5 bases, leaving 19 bases between the germline ends. Germline lookup yields CDR1 ENHRY and CDR2 SYGVKD. CDR3 in amino acids: CAITQGDSALDTQYF. Here the CDR3 DNA reads TGTGCCATCACTCAGGGGGACTCGGCCCTAGATACGCAGTATTTT.

The chain joins TRBV4-2 to TRBJ2-1, with 9 bases identical to TRBD2. The CDR3 runs 17 residues. Germline values: CDR1 LGHNA, CDR2 YNFKEQ. Losses at the gene ends were 1 base for V and 5 bases for J; bases not matched to a gene: 9. The CDR3 loop is CASSQGLGTSRDNEQFF. CDR3 DNA sequence: TGTGCCAGCAGCCAAGGTCTCGGGACTAGCCGCGACAATGAGCAGTTCTTC.

Worth noting for this clone: This CDR3 is also generated by other DNA sequences in the sample. The chain has TRBV27 and TRBJ2-7, with a weak D call TRBD1 (5 bases). CDR1 MNHEY and CDR2 SMNVEV come from the germline V gene (reference sequence). CDR3 size: 13 residues. Trimming shortened V by 5 bases and J by 1 base, and 9 bases separated the two germline ends. For the CDR3, the DNA is TGTGCCAGCAGTCTTTCAGGGTCCTACGAGCAGTACTTC. It codes for CASSLSGSYEQYF.

This clone was observed a single time. The rearrangement uses TRBV7-8 and TRBJ1-6; tentatively, D is TRBD1 (5 bases). V was trimmed by 2 bases and J by 6 bases, leaving 11 bases between them. CDR3 size: 15 residues. From germline, CDR1 is SGHVS and CDR2 FQNEAQ. CDR3 in amino acids: CASSLYGGTNSPLHF. The DNA for the CDR3 is TGTGCCAGCAGCTTATACGGGGGGACTAATTCACCCCTCCACTTT.

This chain links TRBV7-2 with TRBJ2-7; 7 positions agree with TRBD1. Germline V CDR1 and CDR2: SGHTA, FQGNSA. The ends lost 0 bases at V and 4 bases at J; junction bases unmatched: 9. The CDR3 contains 16 residues. CDR3 in DNA: TGTGCCAGCAGCTTAGCCGGGACAGCGATCACTTACGAGCAGTACTTC. Amino acids: CASSLAGTAITYEQYF.

This clone appeared once. J is TRBJ2-3 and V is TRBV7-9; D not resolved. Trimming pared 2 bases from V and 4 bases from J, leaving 7 bases between. The CDR3 has 13 residues. Germline CDR1 reads SEHNR; CDR2 reads FQNEAQ (reference sequence). CDR3 amino acids: CASSLNDADTQYF. CDR3 in DNA: TGTGCCAGCAGCTTAAACGACGCAGATACGCAGTATTTT.

The chain links TRBV19 to TRBJ2-1; D may correspond to TRBD1 or TRBD2 (5 bases each). The CDR3 extends over 18 amino acids. Trimming cost V 4 bases and J 7 bases, with 26 bases left between them. Germline-derived CDR1 and CDR2 are LNHDA and SQIVND (reference sequence). The CDR3 DNA reads TGTGCCAGTAGTAAACTTCCTTATACAGGCCCGCCGGGGAATGAGCAGTTCTTC. Translated, it gives CASSKLPYTGPPGNEQFF.

V usage is TRBV7-2 and J usage is TRBJ2-5; tentative D call: TRBD2 (6 bases). This CDR3 comprises 14 residues. CDR1 SGHTA and CDR2 FQGNSA come from the germline V gene. The germline V and J ends were trimmed by 2 bases and 4 bases, with 11 bases remaining between them. The CDR3 DNA follows: TGTGCCAGCAGCTTACCCGGAGCGGGAGAGACCCAGTACTTC. Translated, it gives CASSLPGAGETQYF. Full variable domain (outside the CDR3, taken from reference TRBV7-2 and TRBJ2-5): GAGVSQSPSNKVTEKGKDVELRCDPISGHTALYWYRQSLGQGLEFLIYFQGNSAPDKSGLPSDRFSAERTGGSVSTLTIQRTQQEDSAVYLCASSLPGAGETQYFGPGTRLLVL.

The chain is built from TRBV6-4 and TRBJ1-1, with D uncertain. This CDR3 spans 12 amino acids. The germline V and J ends were trimmed by 3 bases and 6 bases, with 8 bases remaining between them. Germline CDR1 MRHNA, CDR2 SNTAGT. The DNA for the CDR3 is TGTGCCAGCAGTGAGATTCAAGCTGAAGCTTTCTTT. Protein: CASSEIQAEAFF.

V gene TRBV28 combines with J gene TRBJ2-5; unclear D gene. The V and J ends lost 3 bases and 4 bases respectively, with 6 bases between them. CDR1 and CDR2 from the germline V gene are MDHEN and SYDVKM. The CDR3 covers 12 residues. The CDR3 DNA sequence: TGTGCCAGCAGTTTGAACCGAGAGACCCAGTACTTC. Translation gives CASSLNRETQYF.

The chain links TRBV27 to TRBJ2-4; no clear D. V lost 4 bases and J 10 bases, leaving 11 bases between the germline ends. The CDR3 sequence is 12 residues long. Germline lookup yields CDR1 MNHEY and CDR2 SMNVEV (reference sequence). The CDR3 reads CASSSKSRIQYF. The CDR3 region has the DNA TGTGCCAGCAGTTCGAAGAGTAGGATTCAGTACTTC.

The CDR3 DNA reads as TGTGCCAGTAGTGATGACAGGGATCAGCCCCAGCATTTT. This encodes CASSDDRDQPQHF. The chain employs TRBV19 and TRBJ1-5; 7 bases map to TRBD1. Per the germline V gene, CDR1 is LNHDA and CDR2 is SQIVND (reference sequence). After removal of 5 bases from V and 5 bases from J, the junction contained 3 bases not matched to a gene. The CDR3 contains 13 residues.

The gene calls are TRBV15 and TRBJ2-1; possible D gene TRBD1, 7 bases. Trimming left V 5 bases short and J 4 bases short, with 18 bases between. The germline V gene encodes CDR1 LNHNV and CDR2 YYDKDF (reference sequence). There are 16 residues in the CDR3. CDR3: CATSLEGRTGYNEQFF. The CDR3 DNA is TGTGCCACCAGCCTGGAGGGGAGGACAGGTTACAATGAGCAGTTCTTC.

The genes are TRBV28 and TRBJ2-1, with TRBD2 identical over 13 bases. Germline-derived CDR1 and CDR2 are MDHEN and SYDVKM. The CDR3 runs 14 residues. The V segment lost 6 bases and the J segment 10 bases; nucleotides outside the gene matches: 6. The CDR3 DNA follows: TGTGCCAGCAGCCTACTAGCGGGAGGGGGGGAGCAGTTCTTC. Amino acid sequence: CASSLLAGGGEQFF.

This chain links TRBV5-1 with TRBJ2-3; 12 nucleotides line up with TRBD2. Germline assignment: CDR1 SGHRS and CDR2 YFSETQ. This CDR3 region has 16 residues. V was pared by 4 bases and J by 3 bases, with 6 bases of the junction left unmatched. The chain's CDR3 is CASSEGTSGSTDTQYF. CDR3 in DNA: TGCGCCAGCAGCGAAGGGACTAGCGGGTCTACAGATACGCAGTATTTT.

This sequence joins TRBV9 and TRBJ1-2; D is ambiguous. The CDR3 covers 14 residues. Germline CDR1 and CDR2: SGDLS and YYNGEE. Trimming removed 4 bases from V and 0 bases from J, with 10 bases in between. CDR3 region: CASSPDVANYGYTF. The CDR3, as DNA: TGTGCCAGCAGCCCGGACGTAGCTAACTATGGCTACACCTTC.

The rearrangement joins TRBV7-2 to TRBJ1-2, with a possible D match to TRBD1 (5 bases). The V and J ends lost 7 bases and 4 bases respectively, with 19 bases between them. This CDR3 comprises 15 residues. Germline V lookup: CDR1 SGHTA, CDR2 FQGNSA. CDR3 loop: CASTKRGGTSYGYTF. In DNA form, the CDR3 reads TGTGCCAGCACCAAGCGGGGGGGGACCTCCTATGGCTACACCTTC.

The V and J genes are TRBV27 and TRBJ2-1; TRBD2 agrees at 8 bases. The germline gives CDR1 MNHEY, CDR2 SMNVEV (reference sequence). The V segment lost 4 bases and the J segment 3 bases; nucleotides outside the gene matches: 5. This CDR3 has 15 residues. CDR3 coding DNA: TGTGCCAGCAGTTCCCCGGGACTAGGCTACAATGAGCAGTTCTTC. Its translation is CASSSPGLGYNEQFF.

A single count supports this clone. The J gene is TRBJ1-1, the V gene TRBV28; tentatively, D is TRBD1 (5 bases). Germline CDR1 is MDHEN and CDR2 is SYDVKM. This CDR3 spans 14 amino acids. V lost 2 bases and J 0 bases, leaving 7 bases between the germline ends. The CDR3: CASSLGGLNTEAFF. For the CDR3, the DNA is TGTGCCAGCAGTTTAGGGGGGTTGAACACTGAAGCTTTCTTT.

The chain has TRBV18 and TRBJ2-3; D remains ambiguous. CDR3 length: 14 residues. CDR1 is KGHSH and CDR2 is LQKENI in the germline V gene. V lost 3 bases to trimming and J lost 4 bases, with 11 bases between them. CDR3: CASSPLAIADTQYF. For the CDR3, the DNA is TGTGCCAGCTCACCTCTGGCGATAGCAGATACGCAGTATTTT.

V is TRBV19 and J is TRBJ1-2, with D maybe TRBD1 (5 bases). V was shortened by 3 bases and J by 6 bases, with 14 bases between the two germline ends. CDR3 length equals 14 residues. Germline V gives CDR1 LNHDA, CDR2 SQIVND (reference sequence). The CDR3 DNA reads as TGTGCCAGTAGTATTAACAGGAGAGGAAATGGCTACACCTTC. Its translation: CASSINRRGNGYTF.